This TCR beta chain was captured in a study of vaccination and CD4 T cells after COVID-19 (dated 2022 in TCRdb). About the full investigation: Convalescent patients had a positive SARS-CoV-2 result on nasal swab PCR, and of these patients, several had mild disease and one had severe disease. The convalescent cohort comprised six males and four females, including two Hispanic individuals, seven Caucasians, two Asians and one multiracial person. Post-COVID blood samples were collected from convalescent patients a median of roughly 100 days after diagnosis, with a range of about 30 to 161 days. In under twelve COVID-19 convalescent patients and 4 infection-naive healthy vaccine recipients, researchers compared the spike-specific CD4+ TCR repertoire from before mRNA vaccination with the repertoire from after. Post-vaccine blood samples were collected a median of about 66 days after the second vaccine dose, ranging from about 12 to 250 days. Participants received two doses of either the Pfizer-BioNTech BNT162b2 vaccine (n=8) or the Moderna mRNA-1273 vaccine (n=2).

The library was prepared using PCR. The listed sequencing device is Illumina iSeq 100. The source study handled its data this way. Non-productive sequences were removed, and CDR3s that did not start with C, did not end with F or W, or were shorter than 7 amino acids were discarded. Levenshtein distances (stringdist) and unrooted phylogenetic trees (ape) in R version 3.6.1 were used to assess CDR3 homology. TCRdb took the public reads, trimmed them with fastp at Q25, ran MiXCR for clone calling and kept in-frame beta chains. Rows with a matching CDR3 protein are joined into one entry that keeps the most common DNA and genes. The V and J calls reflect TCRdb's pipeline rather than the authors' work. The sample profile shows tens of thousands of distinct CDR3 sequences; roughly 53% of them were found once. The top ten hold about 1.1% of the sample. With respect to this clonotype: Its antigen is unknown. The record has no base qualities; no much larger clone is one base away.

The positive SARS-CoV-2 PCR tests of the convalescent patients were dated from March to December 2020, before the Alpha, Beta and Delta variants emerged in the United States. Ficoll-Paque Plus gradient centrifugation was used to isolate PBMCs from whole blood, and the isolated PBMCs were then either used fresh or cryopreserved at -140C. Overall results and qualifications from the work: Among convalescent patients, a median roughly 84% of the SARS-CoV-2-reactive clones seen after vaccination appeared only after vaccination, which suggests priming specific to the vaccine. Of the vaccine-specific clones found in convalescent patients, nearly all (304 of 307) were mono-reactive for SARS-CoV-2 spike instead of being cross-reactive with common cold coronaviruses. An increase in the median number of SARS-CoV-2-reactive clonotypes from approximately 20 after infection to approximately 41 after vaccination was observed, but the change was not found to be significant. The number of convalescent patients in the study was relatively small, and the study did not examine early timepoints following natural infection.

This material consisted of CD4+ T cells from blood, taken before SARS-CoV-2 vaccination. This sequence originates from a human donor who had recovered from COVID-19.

The DNA sequence is given as TGTGCCAGCAGTCCACGTGGTAGCGGGCCAACCGGGGAGCTGTTTTTT. This is translated as CASSPRGSGPTGELFF. The rearranged segments are TRBV28 and TRBJ2-2, with 7 bases matching TRBD2. The germline V gene encodes CDR1 MDHEN and CDR2 SYDVKM. V is cut back by 5 bases and J by 5 bases, with 11 bases in the junction unmatched. The CDR3 numbers 16 residues from cysteine through phenylalanine. The kept DNA is CDR3 alone, 48 bases in frame from the first base.